In its sample, the clone carrying this T cell receptor (beta chain) was seen many times. This sample was included in a study of neurological immune-mediated disorders. This CDR3 has 16 amino acids. The V gene's germline CDR1 is DFQATT and CDR2 SNEGSKA (reference sequence). J gave up 0 bases and V 0 bases, and 5 bases lay outside the gene matches. TCRdb called the 5' RACE reads again in MiXCR, with one record for every CDR3 protein. The sample lists tens of thousands of distinct CDR3 sequences, approximately 7.2% occurring once. The J gene is TRBJ2-4, the V gene TRBV20-1, with 7 bases matching TRBD2. Sample: CD4+ T cells from blood. This clonotype was sampled from a man in his forties or fifties in good health. The DNA of the CDR3 is TGCAGTGCTAGAGAGTCAGGGAGGGTAGCCAAAAACATTCAGTACTTC. It encodes CSARESGRVAKNIQYF.